Listed below are T cell receptor beta chains from one sample, sequenced in a study of shared clonotypes between healthy human individuals. TCRdb's copy holds only in-frame clones and misses some; the assay was immunoSEQ multiplex PCR. This table holds 2 million to 2.5 million clones, around 95% found once. The sample taken for sequencing was naive CD4+ T cells sorted from blood. The receptors stem from a man aged 18-30 years in good health. Both conserved end residues are part of each CDR3. Fields, in order: J gene, V gene, clone size, D gene, CDR3 DNA, CDR3 protein. A D gene is named only where the DNA matches it firmly. A clone size is listed for some rows: how often the clone was seen (once, few, many), or a class if it is expanded.

TRBJ2-7 TRBV11-2 NA NA TGTGCCAGCCCCGTTGGAGGGCAGTACTTC CASPVGGQYF
TRBJ2-7 TRBV11-3 NA TRBD1 TGTGCCAGCAGCGGACCAGGACAGGGTTTGAGAGATGGGCTTTCCTTC CASSGPGQGLRDGLSF
TRBJ2-1 TRBV18 NA NA TGTGCCAGCTCACTGGGACAATACAATGAGCAGTTCTTC CASSLGQYNEQFF
TRBJ1-1 TRBV4-1 NA TRBD1 TGCGCCAGCAGCAAGACAGGGTCCAAGAACACTGAAGCTTTCTTT CASSKTGSKNTEAFF
TRBJ2-7 TRBV6-1 NA TRBD1 TGTGCCAGCAGTGAGCGACAGGGTTCCTACGAGCAGTACTTC CASSERQGSYEQYF
TRBJ2-1 TRBV5-4 NA NA TGTGCCAGCAGCGGGGGGACGGTCCTCTCCTACAATGAGCAGTTCTTC CASSGGTVLSYNEQFF
TRBJ2-2 TRBV29-1 NA NA TGCAGCGCCCGCGCCGCAGGGATCCCCGGGGAGCTGTTTTTT CSARAAGIPGELFF
TRBJ2-5 TRBV5-6 NA NA TGTGCCAGCAGCTCCGGAGAGTGGGACGCGTCACCACGGACCCAGTACTTC CASSSGEWDASPRTQYF
TRBJ2-7 TRBV9 once TRBD1 TGTGCCAGCAGCGTAGCGGGACAGGGGTACGAGCAGTACTTC CASSVAGQGYEQYF
TRBJ2-7 TRBV15 NA TRBD2 TGTGCCACCAGCAGAGCTCGGACTAGCGAAACCTACGAGCAGTACTTC CATSRARTSETYEQYF
TRBJ1-2 TRBV6-1 NA NA TGTGCCAGCAGTGCTCAGAGTAATAACTATGGCTACACCTTC CASSAQSNNYGYTF
TRBJ2-7 TRBV19 NA TRBD2 TGTGCCAGTAGCCCAGCGGGAGGGAATGAGCAGTACTTC CASSPAGGNEQYF
TRBJ2-3 TRBV10-3 NA NA TGTGCCATCTCGAGGACAGATACGCAGTATTTT CAISRTDTQYF
TRBJ2-3 TRBV19 NA TRBD2 TGTGCCAGTAGTATGAGGGGACTAGCGGCTAGCACAGATACGCAGTATTTT CASSMRGLAASTDTQYF
TRBJ1-1 TRBV5-1 NA NA TGCGCCAGCAGCTTCGTTCCGGACAGTGAAGCTTTCTTT CASSFVPDSEAFF
TRBJ2-2 TRBV5-1 NA TRBD2 TGCGCCAGCAGCCCCGGACTAGCGGGAGTATCCGGGGAGCTGTTTTTT CASSPGLAGVSGELFF
TRBJ2-7 TRBV11-1 NA TRBD1 TGTGCCAGCAGCTCTCACAGGGGGCTGAGCTCCTACGAGCAGTACTTC CASSSHRGLSSYEQYF
TRBJ2-3 TRBV2 NA NA TGTGCCAGCAGTGGGGCCATCACAGATACGCAGTATTTT CASSGAITDTQYF
TRBJ1-5 TRBV10-3 NA NA TGTGCCATCAGTGTCATAAGGACCAATCAGCCCCAGCATTTT CAISVIRTNQPQHF
TRBJ2-1 TRBV5-4 NA NA TGTGCCAGCAGCTTTGTTTCTCGAGGTAGCAATGAGCAGTTCTTC CASSFVSRGSNEQFF
TRBJ2-5 TRBV5-1 NA NA TGCGCCAGCAGCTTCGGAAACACAAAGTTTGAGACCCAGTACTTC CASSFGNTKFETQYF
TRBJ1-5 TRBV7-2 NA NA TGTGCCAGCAGCTTAGGGGCTTTCGGCAATCAGCCCCAGCATTTT CASSLGAFGNQPQHF
TRBJ1-6 TRBV4-1 NA NA TGCGCCAGCAGCCCGCCAAGAGAATCACCCCTCCACTTT CASSPPRESPLHF
TRBJ2-2 TRBV7-6 NA TRBD2 TGTGCCAGCAGCTTAATCACTAGCGGGGCCCATGGGGAGCTGTTTTTT CASSLITSGAHGELFF
TRBJ1-6 TRBV5-4 NA NA TGTGCCAGCAGCTTACGGGGGGCAGGAAATTCACCCCTCCACTTT CASSLRGAGNSPLHF
TRBJ2-3 TRBV5-1 NA NA TGCGCCAGCAGCTTGGCACAGGGGGGGACAGATACGCAGTATTTT CASSLAQGGTDTQYF
TRBJ2-3 TRBV5-1 NA NA TGCGCCAGCAGCTTGGATACAGGGTCAGATACGCAGTATTTT CASSLDTGSDTQYF
TRBJ2-4 TRBV2 NA NA TGTGCCAGCACAGGGTTGGACATTCAGTACTTC CASTGLDIQYF
TRBJ1-1 TRBV19 NA TRBD1 TGTGCCAGTAGGGACAGGGATACTGAAGCTTTCTTT CASRDRDTEAFF
TRBJ2-1 TRBV15 NA NA TGTGCCACCAGCAGAGCACGATTTGAGCAGTTCTTC CATSRARFEQFF
TRBJ2-7 TRBV28 once NA TGTGCCAGCAGTTTGGGCAGGGGACGAGAGCAGTACTTC CASSLGRGREQYF
TRBJ1-5 TRBV30 once NA TGTGCCTGGGCGATACAGTCGAATCAGCCCCAGCATTTT CAWAIQSNQPQHF
TRBJ2-7 TRBV5-6 NA NA TGTGCCAGCAGCCCAAAGACAGTCAACTCCTACGAGCAGTACTTC CASSPKTVNSYEQYF
TRBJ2-5 TRBV7-2 NA TRBD2 TGTGCCAGCAGCACCCGCTTTACGGGACTAGCGGGAGTTGAGACCCAGTACTTC CASSTRFTGLAGVETQYF
TRBJ1-2 TRBV2 NA NA TGTGCCAGCATCGATGGCTACACCTTC CASIDGYTF
TRBJ2-7 TRBV14 NA NA TGTGCCAGCAGCCCTGGGGGCTACGAGCAGTACTTC CASSPGGYEQYF
TRBJ2-5 TRBV5-1 NA NA TGCGCCAGCAGCTTGGGAACCAGCCAAGAGACCCAGTACTTC CASSLGTSQETQYF
TRBJ1-1 TRBV10-3 NA NA TGTGCCATCAGTGAGGCGCAGAACACTGAAGCTTTCTTT CAISEAQNTEAFF
TRBJ1-5 TRBV28 NA NA TGTGCCAGCTTCCCCGGGGAGGCGAGCAATCAGCCCCAGCATTTT CASFPGEASNQPQHF
TRBJ2-7 TRBV7-3 NA NA TGTGCCAGCAGCTTAACTGTCTGGGGCGAGCAGTACTTC CASSLTVWGEQYF
TRBJ2-7 TRBV30 NA NA TGTGCCTGGAGTGTAGGGGTTACGACAGGCGAGCAGTACTTC CAWSVGVTTGEQYF
TRBJ1-6 TRBV4-2 NA NA TGTGCCAGCAGCCAAGCAGGGATGAGGGAGGGTAATTCACCCCTCCACTTT CASSQAGMREGNSPLHF
TRBJ2-1 TRBV30 NA NA TGTGCCTGGAGTGTATCAAAAACGGTGGCCAAGCAGTTCTTC CAWSVSKTVAKQFF
TRBJ2-2 TRBV7-8 NA NA TGTGCCAGCAGCTTAGGCCAACTAGCTCCAAGGGCCGGGGAGCTGTTTTTT CASSLGQLAPRAGELFF
TRBJ2-7 TRBV28 NA NA TGTGCCAGCAGTTTGGCTCCGGACGATCGCTCCTACGAGCAGTACTTC CASSLAPDDRSYEQYF
TRBJ1-6 TRBV7-6 NA NA TGTGCCAGCAGTCACAGGGATTCACCCCTCCACTTT CASSHRDSPLHF
TRBJ1-2 TRBV4-1 NA NA TGCGCCAGCAGCCCCGGACCTTGGTCCAACTATGGCTACACCTTC CASSPGPWSNYGYTF
TRBJ2-7 TRBV14 NA NA TGTGCCAGCAGCTCCGCCCCGCAGGGAGTCTCCTACGAGCAGTACTTC CASSSAPQGVSYEQYF
TRBJ2-1 TRBV10-2 NA NA TGCGCCAGCAGTGAATTAAGGCAGGCCCGAATCTACAATGAGCAGTTCTTC CASSELRQARIYNEQFF
TRBJ2-1 TRBV27 NA TRBD2 TGTGCCAGCAGTTTGACAGCGGGACTCGAAAACAATGAGCAGTTCTTC CASSLTAGLENNEQFF
TRBJ2-3 TRBV7-2 NA NA TGTGCCAGCAGCCTAACGATATCAACGTCTACAGATACGCAGTATTTT CASSLTISTSTDTQYF
TRBJ2-2 TRBV5-8 NA NA TGTGCCAGCACCCCTCGAGACACCGGGGAGCTGTTTTTT CASTPRDTGELFF
TRBJ2-7 TRBV28 NA TRBD1 TGTGCCAGCAGTCCCGACAGGGTCGGAGCCTACGAGCAGTACTTC CASSPDRVGAYEQYF
TRBJ2-7 TRBV6-5 NA TRBD1 TGTGCCAGCAGGCCCCTGGACAGGGATTCCGAGCAGTACTTC CASRPLDRDSEQYF